This T cell receptor (beta chain) emerged from a study of OX40 agonist ivuxolimab in advanced cancers. At the level of the whole study: Ivuxolimab was an agonistic, fully human IgG2 monoclonal antibody directed against OX40 (CD134), a costimulatory receptor. Intravenous ivuxolimab was administered to patients every 2 weeks at six dose levels: 0.01, 0.1, 0.3, 1.5, 3 and 10 mg/kg. Of the approximately 54 patients in dose escalation, approximately 20 had hepatocellular carcinoma, around 15 had melanoma, 9 had renal cell carcinoma and 9 had head and neck cancer. In the dose-escalation cohort, around four fifths of patients were male, and the mean age was roughly 56 years with a range of roughly 23 to 79. Patients were allowed to have had prior anti-PD-1, anti-PD-L1 or anti-CTLA-4 therapy, and roughly 40% of the dose-escalation patients had previously received checkpoint inhibitors. Partial responses occurred in three dose-escalation patients: two with cutaneous melanoma and one with hepatocellular carcinoma. Peripheral TCRbeta sequencing was intended to test whether TCR sequence diversity was altered and clonal T-cell expansion was caused by ivuxolimab. The monotherapy dose-escalation portion (N ≈ 55 patients) of the phase I ivuxolimab trial is reported in the paper.

Taken from the germline V gene, the CDR1 and CDR2 loops are SGHRS and YFSETQ. Germline trimming amounts to 3 bases on V and 0 bases on J, with 0 as the count of junction bases outside the gene matches. Inclusive of the bounding cysteine and phenylalanine, the CDR3 is 14 residues long. Solely the CDR3 DNA is kept, with 42 bases framed from the first base. General findings and caveats noted by the study authors: The antigen specificity of the clonally expanded peripheral T cells was not determined. Low levels of normalized T-cell clonal expansion were also seen in some patients who did not respond. At doses from 0.1 to 3.0 mg/kg, clonal expansion was seen in both CD4+ and CD8+ blood T cells between baseline and week 6. After ivuxolimab, more expanded clones were found on average in CD8+ T cells than in CD4+ T cells. In partial responders in the 0.1-3.0 mg/kg groups, normalized peripheral clonal expansion was found to be among the lowest, especially among CD8+ T cells.

Genomic DNA was extracted from sorted cells for sequencing of the TCRbeta CDR3 region. The immunoSEQ Assay was used for sequencing of TCRbeta CDR3 regions. What TCRdb holds here is the immuneACCESS table cut down to in-frame rearrangements. Part of the clones is not present; checked against another copy, under half of the missing clones reflect an unresolved V gene, and the others are unexplained. For this sample there are about 42,000 clones; roughly nine tenths appear just once. Roughly 4.5% of the sample belongs to the ten largest clones. On this clone: Its antigen has not been determined. Base quality data are lacking; no much larger clone is found one base away.

The trial excluded patients who had a history of autoimmune disease or were on systemic immunosuppression. In every dose cohort, peripheral blood was drawn for TCR sequencing at baseline, cycle 4 day 1, and cycle 7 day 1. The samples were drawn from a first-in-human, open-label, multicenter phase I dose-escalation trial of ivuxolimab. Adults with locally advanced or metastatic melanoma, renal cell carcinoma, hepatocellular carcinoma or head and neck squamous cell carcinoma were enrolled in the trial. Before TCR sequencing, CD4+ and CD8+ T cells were separately sorted from peripheral blood. This receptor was obtained from an adult with an advanced solid tumor such as melanoma, head and neck, liver or kidney cancer. This specimen consisted of CD4+ or CD8+ T cells sorted from blood, obtained in a trial of the OX40 agonist ivuxolimab. The chain is encoded by TRBV5-1 joined to TRBJ2-3; 8 central bases correspond to TRBD2. The sequenced DNA is TGCGCCAGCAGCTCTAGCGGGAGCACAGATACGCAGTATTTT. This translates into CASSSSGSTDTQYF.